These 12 T cell receptor beta chains share one sample of origin, sequenced in a study of cytomegalovirus exposure and HLA in healthy donors. Both 60 Vbeta primers and 13 Jbeta primers went into the PCR. Profiling relied on immunoSEQ multiplex PCR, and the TCRdb table lists in-frame clones only, not all of them. The table shows some 110,000 clones, with roughly 74% occurring only once. The sequenced sample was PBMCs. Receptors were obtained from a woman aged 45-65 years in good health and CMV-seropositive.

The rearrangement links TRBV5-1 to TRBJ2-5; 7 bases match TRBD2. CDR1 and CDR2 from the germline V gene are SGHRS and YFSETQ. V shed 0 bases, J shed 2 bases, and the junction held 10 bases outside the gene matches. This CDR3 spans 17 amino acids. CDR3 residues: CASSLAFGRGTQETQYF. Here the CDR3 DNA reads TGCGCCAGCAGCTTGGCCTTCGGGCGGGGGACTCAAGAGACCCAGTACTTC.

This clone was seen just once. V usage is TRBV5-6 and J usage is TRBJ2-7; tentatively, D is TRBD1 (5 bases). The germline V gene encodes CDR1 SGHDT and CDR2 YYEEEE. V was trimmed by 0 bases and J by 2 bases, leaving 9 bases between them. The CDR3 has 14 residues. DNA of the CDR3: TGTGCCAGCAGCTTGGCAGGGAAACCCTACGAGCAGTACTTC. This encodes CASSLAGKPYEQYF.

The J gene is TRBJ1-6, the V gene TRBV5-1; D is possibly TRBD1 (5 bases). This CDR3 region has 14 residues. Looked up from germline, CDR1 is SGHRS and CDR2 is YFSETQ. Trimming removed 4 bases at V and 6 bases at J, with 11 bases between. The DNA for the CDR3 is TGCGCCAGCAGCCTCCAGGGAGGTAATTCACCCCTCCACTTT. Translation gives CASSLQGGNSPLHF.

This chain links TRBV5-6 with TRBJ2-2, with unresolved D. This CDR3 has 14 amino acids. V dropped 0 bases and J dropped 0 bases, with 3 bases sitting between them. In germline, CDR1 is SGHDT, CDR2 YYEEEE. This chain's CDR3 is CASSLDSNTGELFF. For the CDR3, the DNA is TGTGCCAGCAGCTTGGACTCGAACACCGGGGAGCTGTTTTTT.

The rearrangement uses TRBV7-8 and TRBJ2-1; 12 bases line up with TRBD2. Germline trimming cut 5 bases from V and 5 bases from J; bases unmatched to any gene: 7. The CDR3 loop spans 16 amino acids. Germline assignment: CDR1 SGHVS and CDR2 FQNEAQ. Written as DNA, the CDR3 is TGTGCCAGCAGCCCGAAGACTAGCGGGGGCCACAATGAGCAGTTCTTC. Encoded protein: CASSPKTSGGHNEQFF.

This clone has just a few counts. The rearrangement links TRBV29-1 to TRBJ1-2; D uncertain. The CDR3 extends over 12 amino acids. Deletions cut 5 bases from V and 3 bases from J, with 10 bases between. Germline assignment: CDR1 SQVTM and CDR2 ANQGSEA. The CDR3 region is CSVSAVDYGYTF. The CDR3 nucleotides read TGCAGCGTTTCCGCAGTGGACTATGGCTACACCTTC. Variable domain in full (rest from reference TRBV29-1 and TRBJ1-2): SAVISQKPSRDICQRGTSLTIQCQVDSQVTMMFWYRQQPGQSLTLIATANQGSEATYESGFVIDKFPISRPNLTFSTLTVSNMSPEDSSIYLCSVSAVDYGYTFGSGTRLTVV.

This sequence joins TRBV20-1 and TRBJ2-7; D gene ambiguous. The ends were cut back, 0 bases at V and 12 bases at J, with 12 bases in the middle. The CDR3 sequence is 11 residues long. CDR1 DFQATT and CDR2 SNEGSKA come from the germline V gene (reference sequence). The CDR3 region is CSARDIVELYF. The DNA of the CDR3 is TGCAGTGCTAGAGATATAGTTGAGTTGTACTTC.

This clone was seen more than once but under ten times. The chain combines TRBV5-4 with TRBJ2-2; 7 nucleotides line up with TRBD1. The CDR3 has 17 residues. The V and J ends lost 4 bases and 1 base, in that order; junction bases with no gene match: 10. Germline CDR1 is SGHNT and CDR2 is YYREEE (reference sequence). CDR3 loop: CASSHTIGTENTGELFF. The CDR3 DNA reads as TGTGCCAGCAGCCACACTATCGGGACAGAGAACACCGGGGAGCTGTTTTTT.

The chain is built from TRBV5-1 and TRBJ2-2; 13 bases map to TRBD2. V dropped 6 bases and J dropped 4; count of bases not matched to a gene: 9. The CDR3 extends over 17 amino acids. Per germline, CDR1 SGHRS and CDR2 YFSETQ. The chain's CDR3 is CASTSGLAGARTGELFF. The CDR3 region has the DNA TGCGCCAGCACCTCCGGACTAGCGGGGGCCCGCACCGGGGAGCTGTTTTTT.

The rearrangement links TRBV9 to TRBJ1-4; 7 nucleotides line up with TRBD1. The CDR3 is 15 amino acids. J was trimmed by 3 bases and V by 5 bases; bases with no gene match: 7. Looked up from germline, CDR1 is SGDLS and CDR2 is YYNGEE. DNA of the CDR3: TGTGCCAGCAGTCTGGGGGGACAGTCTAATGAAAAACTGTTTTTT. Translating gives CASSLGGQSNEKLFF.

The V call is TRBV19, the J call TRBJ1-2; 7 bases are shared with TRBD1. The germline CDR1 and CDR2 sequences are LNHDA and SQIVND (reference sequence). The CDR3 is 14 amino acids. V was pared by 7 bases and J by 8 bases, with 13 bases of the junction left unmatched. CDR3 protein: CASIEQGGENGYTF. CDR3 sequence (DNA): TGTGCCAGTATCGAACAAGGGGGCGAGAACGGCTACACCTTC.

The CDR3 nucleotides are TGTGCCAGTTCACAGGGGGCCTCGAACACCATATATTTT. Protein: CASSQGASNTIYF. The chain is built from TRBV19 and TRBJ1-3, with 9 bases fitting TRBD1. The V gene end was trimmed by 8 bases and the J gene end by 7 bases; junction bases not matched to a gene: 6. The CDR3 totals 13 residues. From germline, CDR1 is LNHDA and CDR2 SQIVND (reference sequence).